These 30 T cell receptor beta chains originate from one sample sequenced in a study of blood T cell repertoires in COVID-19. Using immunoSEQ multiplex PCR, the repertoire was profiled, and TCRdb retains in-frame clones only, with some absent. The repertoire holds around 130,000 clones, roughly 84% seen once, with about 17% in the top ten. Material: peripheral blood. All receptors come from a woman of 80 years or more with acute or convalescent COVID-19.

J is TRBJ2-1 and V is TRBV7-2; D remains unclear. Germline CDR1 is SGHTA and CDR2 is FQGNSA. V lost 0 bases and J lost 7, with 10 bases in between. This CDR3 is 14 amino acids long. CDR3: CASSLALRSNEQFF. CDR3 in DNA: TGTGCCAGCAGCTTAGCCCTTAGAAGTAATGAGCAGTTCTTC. Full variable domain (missing parts from reference TRBV7-2 and TRBJ2-1): GAGVSQSPSNKVTEKGKDVELRCDPISGHTALYWYRQSLGQGLEFLIYFQGNSAPDKSGLPSDRFSAERTGGSVSTLTIQRTQQEDSAVYLCASSLALRSNEQFFGPGTRLTVL.

The V gene is TRBV9, the J gene TRBJ2-1, with 9 bases fitting TRBD1. CDR1 is SGDLS, CDR2 YYNGEE, per germline. V lost 3 bases to trimming and J lost 7 bases; unmatched junction nucleotides: 8. The CDR3 totals 15 residues. The CDR3 DNA reads TGTGCCAGCAGCGGACAGGGGGATGTCTTAAATGAGCAGTTCTTC. Its translation: CASSGQGDVLNEQFF.

V usage is TRBV14 and J usage is TRBJ2-5; a weak D match, TRBD2 (6 bases). The germline V gene has CDR1 SGHDN and CDR2 FVKESK. V was pared by 4 bases and J by 0 bases, with 18 bases between. The CDR3 has 17 residues. The DNA of the CDR3 is TGTGCCAGCAGCCCTAGACTAGGGACGGCCTACCAAGAGACCCAGTACTTC. Its translation is CASSPRLGTAYQETQYF.

The table lists this clone with a few counts. The chain links TRBV5-5 to TRBJ2-7; a weak D match, TRBD2 (5 bases). Trimming stripped 0 bases from V and 5 bases from J, with 12 bases between. This CDR3 is built from 14 residues. CDR1 is SGHKS and CDR2 is YYEKEE in the germline V gene (reference sequence). CDR3 sequence reads: CASSLGGQGHEQYF. As DNA, the CDR3 is TGTGCCAGCAGCTTGGGAGGGCAAGGCCACGAGCAGTACTTC.

The V gene is TRBV7-9, the J gene TRBJ2-1; 8 bases are shared with TRBD2. V was clipped by 1 base and J by 3 bases; unmatched bases: 5. CDR1 and CDR2 from the germline V gene are SEHNR and FQNEAQ (reference sequence). The CDR3 loop spans 16 amino acids. The CDR3 region has the DNA TGTGCCAGCAGCTTAGACGGGACTAGTAGCTACAATGAGCAGTTCTTC. It specifies CASSLDGTSSYNEQFF.

The rearrangement joins TRBV10-3 to TRBJ1-1, with TRBD1 as a possible D gene (5 bases). Trimming left V 2 bases short and J 9 bases short, with 13 bases between. CDR3 length equals 13 residues. The germline CDR1 and CDR2 sequences are ENHRY and SYGVKD. The DNA for the CDR3 is TGTGCCATCAGTGAGAATACGGCAGGGAAAGCTTTCTTT. Residues: CAISENTAGKAFF.

The V and J genes are TRBV29-1 and TRBJ1-2; 7 positions agree with TRBD1. CDR1 and CDR2 from the germline V gene are SQVTM and ANQGSEA. Losses at the gene ends were 4 bases for V and 1 base for J; bases not matched to a gene: 3. The CDR3 is 13 residues long. CDR3 in DNA: TGCAGCGTTGGCAGGGACAGTAACTATGGCTACACCTTC. Residues: CSVGRDSNYGYTF. The full variable domain, its missing parts supplied by reference TRBV29-1 and TRBJ1-2, is SAVISQKPSRDICQRGTSLTIQCQVDSQVTMMFWYRQQPGQSLTLIATANQGSEATYESGFVIDKFPISRPNLTFSTLTVSNMSPEDSSIYLCSVGRDSNYGYTFGSGTRLTVV.

The rearrangement links TRBV19 to TRBJ2-3; maybe TRBD2 (5 bases). The length of the CDR3 is 12 residues. Trimming removed 4 bases at V and 6 bases at J, with 8 bases between. Germline assignment: CDR1 LNHDA and CDR2 SQIVND (reference sequence). The CDR3 DNA sequence: TGTGCCAGTAGTACCCCGGGGGATACGCAGTATTTT. Its translation is CASSTPGDTQYF.

The chain couples TRBV18 to TRBJ1-2; 9 nucleotides line up with TRBD1. Per the germline V gene, CDR1 is KGHSH and CDR2 is LQKENI. The CDR3 is 14 residues long. Trimming cost V 6 bases and J 5 bases; bases outside gene matches: 7. CDR3 protein: CASSPRTGEYGYTF. CDR3 DNA sequence: TGTGCCAGCTCGCCCAGGACAGGGGAATATGGCTACACCTTC.

The chain uses TRBV30 and TRBJ2-5; 7 positions match TRBD2. J was trimmed by 5 bases and V by 0 bases; bases with no gene match: 9. The germline gives CDR1 GTSNPN, CDR2 SVGIG (reference sequence). The CDR3 extends over 15 amino acids. CDR3 DNA: TGTGCCTGGAGTGTACTGGGGCGGGAGTGGGAGACCCAGTACTTC. Its translation is CAWSVLGREWETQYF.

The rearrangement links TRBV5-5 to TRBJ2-1, with 7 bases lining up with TRBD2. Germline V gene data show CDR1 as SGHKS and CDR2 as YYEKEE (reference sequence). There are 15 residues in the CDR3. V lost 4 bases, J lost 8 bases, and 12 bases stayed unmatched. The CDR3 is CASSVSGWSLDEQFF. The DNA of the CDR3 is TGTGCCAGCAGCGTTAGCGGGTGGAGTTTGGATGAGCAGTTCTTC.

The V gene is TRBV19, the J gene TRBJ1-3, with D possibly TRBD1 on 5 matching bases. The CDR3 consists of 12 residues. Germline V lookup: CDR1 LNHDA, CDR2 SQIVND (reference sequence). With 7 bases removed from V and 3 bases from J, the gap between germline ends came to 7 bases. CDR3: CASIQDGNTIYF. Here the CDR3 DNA reads TGTGCCAGTATACAGGATGGAAACACCATATATTTT.

The chain combines TRBV7-2 with TRBJ1-1; D is unresolved. Germline V gene sequence: CDR1 SGHTA, CDR2 FQGNSA. Trimming cost V 6 bases and J 0 bases, with 11 bases left between them. The CDR3 covers 14 residues. CDR3 in amino acids: CASSPQLLNTEAFF. Here the CDR3 DNA reads TGTGCCAGCAGTCCGCAGTTACTGAACACTGAAGCTTTCTTT.

This chain joins TRBV18 and TRBJ2-7; 11 nucleotides line up with TRBD1. CDR1 and CDR2 from the germline V gene are KGHSH and LQKENI. This CDR3 is 17 amino acids long. The J segment lost 3 bases and the V segment lost 3 bases, leaving 10 bases of the junction unmatched. The chain's CDR3 is CASSPAGGQGGNYEQYF. The CDR3 DNA follows: TGTGCCAGCTCACCGGCCGGGGGACAGGGGGGCAACTACGAGCAGTACTTC.

This chain connects TRBV11-2 to TRBJ1-4, with D possibly matching TRBD1 (6 bases). V lost 5 bases and J 8 bases, leaving 12 bases between the germline ends. The CDR3 consists of 13 residues. CDR1 SGHAT and CDR2 FQNNGV come from the germline V gene. CDR3 DNA: TGTGCCAGCAGCCCGGGACAATCCGAAAAACTGTTTTTT. Its translation is CASSPGQSEKLFF.

This clone came up once. Here the CDR3 reads CASSQASTGGYEQYF. CDR3 DNA: TGTGCCAGCAGCCAAGCATCGACAGGGGGCTACGAGCAGTACTTC. The rearrangement uses TRBV4-2 and TRBJ2-7; 9 nucleotides agree with TRBD1. This CDR3 contains 15 residues. The germline V gene encodes CDR1 LGHNA and CDR2 YNFKEQ. With V trimmed by 1 base and J by 3 bases, 4 bases remained unmatched.

This chain joins TRBV7-9 and TRBJ1-6; D is uncertain. V dropped 1 base and J dropped 6 bases, with 10 bases sitting between them. Germline V gene data show CDR1 as SEHNR and CDR2 as FQNEAQ (reference sequence). The CDR3 spans 15 residues. The CDR3 coding sequence is TGTGCCAGCAGCTTAGGAGGCAGCCCTAATTCACCCCTCCACTTT. Translated, it gives CASSLGGSPNSPLHF. The full variable domain, completed using reference TRBV7-9 and TRBJ1-6, is DTGVSQNPRHKITKRGQNVTFRCDPISEHNRLYWYRQTLGQGPEFLTYFQNEAQLEKSRLLSDRFSAERPKGSFSTLEIQRTEQGDSAMYLCASSLGGSPNSPLHFGNGTRLTVT.

In its sample, this clone was seen once. V and J are TRBV4-1 and TRBJ2-7; D gene uncertain. The V gene's germline CDR1 is MGHRA and CDR2 YSYEKL. The CDR3 runs to 12 residues. Trimming took off 0 bases at V and 5 bases at J, with 5 bases between the two ends. The CDR3 is CASSQDGHEQYF. The CDR3 DNA reads TGCGCCAGCAGCCAAGATGGGCACGAGCAGTACTTC.

V gene TRBV20-1 combines with J gene TRBJ1-4; D not resolved. This CDR3 contains 13 residues. With 3 bases removed from V and 8 bases from J, the gap between germline ends came to 13 bases. Germline V gene data show CDR1 as DFQATT and CDR2 as SNEGSKA (reference sequence). CDR3 residues: CSASRQAKEKLFF. The CDR3 DNA follows: TGCAGTGCTAGTCGGCAGGCGAAAGAAAAACTGTTTTTT.

J is TRBJ1-1 and V is TRBV4-3, with 7 bases aligning to TRBD1. V lost 0 bases, J lost 8 bases, and 9 bases stayed unmatched. The CDR3 contains 15 residues. Germline V gives CDR1 LGHNA, CDR2 YSLEER. Here the CDR3 reads CASSQDPQGRIEAFF. CDR3 coding DNA: TGCGCCAGCAGCCAAGATCCACAGGGGCGGATAGAAGCTTTCTTT.

The CDR3 loop is CASSYQGREQYF. CDR3 sequence (DNA): TGTGCCAGCAGCTACCAGGGTCGTGAGCAGTACTTC. This chain joins TRBV5-6 and TRBJ2-7; D might be TRBD1 (5 bases). The germline V and J ends were trimmed by 3 bases and 7 bases, with 11 bases remaining between them. Germline assignment: CDR1 SGHDT and CDR2 YYEEEE. The CDR3 has 12 amino acids.

The J gene is TRBJ1-1, the V gene TRBV21-1; the table gives TRBD1 as D, unverified against the DNA. TRBV21-1 is flagged as a pseudogene. This CDR3 is 16 amino acids long. The CDR3 sequence is CASTKGAGQGVTEAFF. The DNA of the CDR3 is TGTGCCAGCACCAAAGGGGCGGGACAGGGGGTGACTGAAGCTTTCTTT.

The V call is TRBV19, the J call TRBJ1-3; D is ambiguous. The V gene's germline CDR1 is LNHDA and CDR2 SQIVND (reference sequence). The CDR3 runs 12 residues. V was pared by 7 bases and J by 8 bases, with 12 bases between. DNA of the CDR3: TGTGCCAGTACCTCACCCCGGGACACCATATATTTT. This translates into CASTSPRDTIYF. Based on the CDR3 plus reference TRBV19 and TRBJ1-3, the full variable domain is DGGITQSPKYLFRKEGQNVTLSCEQNLNHDAMYWYRQDPGQGLRLIYYSQIVNDFQKGDIAEGYSVSREKKESFPLTVTSAQKNPTAFYLCASTSPRDTIYFGEGSWLTVV.

The rearrangement joins TRBV6-2 or TRBV6-3 to TRBJ1-3; D remains ambiguous. This CDR3 is 18 amino acids long. Germline loops: CDR1 MNHEY, CDR2 SVGEGT. Trimming shortened V by 2 bases and J by 0 bases, and 17 bases separated the two germline ends. The CDR3 protein is CASSYHGPREDSGNTIYF. Written as DNA, the CDR3 is TGTGCCAGCAGTTACCACGGCCCCCGAGAGGACTCTGGAAACACCATATATTTT.

This chain links TRBV12-3 or TRBV12-4 with TRBJ1-2; D is perhaps TRBD1 (6 bases). The CDR3 runs to 13 residues. Trimming stripped 6 bases from V and 7 bases from J, with 15 bases between. The CDR3 nucleotides read TGTGCCAGCAGCTACAGGGTATTCAGTGGCTACACCTTC. It specifies CASSYRVFSGYTF.

This clone was counted once. The chain uses TRBV7-8 and TRBJ1-2; D not certain. The germline gives CDR1 SGHVS, CDR2 FQNEAQ. This CDR3 comprises 16 residues. The V gene lost 2 bases and the J gene lost 0 bases, with 13 bases spanning the gap. The CDR3 DNA reads TGTGCCAGCAGCTTAACCATTACCGGGACTAACTATGGCTACACCTTC. It is translated as CASSLTITGTNYGYTF.

J is TRBJ2-6 and V is TRBV4-3; a weak D match, TRBD1 (5 bases). The germline CDR1 and CDR2 sequences are LGHNA and YSLEER. The V end was cut by 1 base, the J end by 2 bases, with 15 bases between. The CDR3 sequence is 18 residues long. The DNA for the CDR3 is TGCGCCAGCAGCCAAGGTCTTTTGGAAGGGGCTGGGGCCAACGTCCTGACTTTC. Translating gives CASSQGLLEGAGANVLTF.

This clone was counted only a few times. V and J are TRBV18 and TRBJ1-6, with a tentative D call TRBD1 (6 bases). Trimming shortened V by 5 bases and J by 7 bases, and 15 bases separated the two germline ends. This CDR3 comprises 15 residues. Germline CDR1 is KGHSH and CDR2 is LQKENI. The CDR3 DNA reads as TGTGCCAGCTCAACCAGACAGGAGAGGAATTCACCCCTCCACTTT. It is translated as CASSTRQERNSPLHF.

The rearrangement joins TRBV15 to TRBJ2-4; TRBD1 aligns across 8 bases. Germline V CDR1 and CDR2: LNHNV, YYDKDF (reference sequence). The CDR3 is 16 residues long. J was trimmed by 6 bases and V by 4 bases; bases with no gene match: 11. Written as DNA, the CDR3 is TGTGCCACCAGCAAAGTAAACAGGGGGAATGGAAACATTCAGTACTTC. Its protein product is CATSKVNRGNGNIQYF.

In its sample, this clone was seen a few times. This chain links TRBV12-3 or TRBV12-4 with TRBJ2-7; TRBD1 aligns across 9 bases. There are 13 residues in the CDR3. With V trimmed by 1 base and J by 9 bases, 4 bases remained unmatched. The CDR3 DNA reads as TGTGCCAGCAGTTTAGGGGGACAGGGAGGGCAGTACTTC. It encodes CASSLGGQGGQYF.